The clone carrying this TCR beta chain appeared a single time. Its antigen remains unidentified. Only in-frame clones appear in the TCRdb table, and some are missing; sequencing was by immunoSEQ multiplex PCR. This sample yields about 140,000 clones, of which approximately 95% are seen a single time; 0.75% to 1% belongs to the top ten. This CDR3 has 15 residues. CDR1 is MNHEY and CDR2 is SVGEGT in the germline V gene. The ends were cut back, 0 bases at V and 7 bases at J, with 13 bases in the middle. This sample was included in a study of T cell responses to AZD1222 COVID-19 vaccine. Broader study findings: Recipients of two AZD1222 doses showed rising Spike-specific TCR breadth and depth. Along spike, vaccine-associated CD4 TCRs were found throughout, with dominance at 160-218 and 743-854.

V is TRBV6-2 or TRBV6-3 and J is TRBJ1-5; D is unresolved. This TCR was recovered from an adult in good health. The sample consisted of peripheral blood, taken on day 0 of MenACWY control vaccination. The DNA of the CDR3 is TGTGCCAGCAGTTACTCAGGCGGACTTGGCCAGCCCCAGCATTTT. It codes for CASSYSGGLGQPQHF.